One and the same sample provided the 9 T cell receptor beta chains below, sequenced in a study of OX40 agonist ivuxolimab in advanced cancers. Repertoires were generated with immunoSEQ multiplex PCR, while TCRdb's copy carries only in-frame clones and drops some. The profile shows under 90,000 clones, about four fifths of them singletons. The material sequenced was CD4+ or CD8+ T cells sorted from blood, taken in a trial of the OX40 agonist ivuxolimab. Every receptor here comes from an adult with an advanced solid tumor such as melanoma, head and neck, liver or kidney cancer.

The V and J genes are TRBV25-1 and TRBJ2-3, with 9 bases lining up with TRBD2. The CDR3 loop spans 18 amino acids. V shed 6 bases and J 0 bases; nucleotides not matched to a gene: 13. Germline V gene sequence: CDR1 MGHDK, CDR2 SYGVNS. CDR3 nucleotides: TGTGCCAGCAGCTCGGGGCGGGGGGGAATCGCTAGCACAGATACGCAGTATTTT. It yields the protein CASSSGRGGIASTDTQYF. The variable domain in full, with the rest retrieved from reference TRBV25-1 and TRBJ2-3, is EADIYQTPRYLVIGTGKKITLECSQTMGHDKMYWYQQDPGMELHLIHYSYGVNSTEKGDLSSESTVSRIRTEHFPLTLESARPSHTSQYLCASSSGRGGIASTDTQYFGPGTRLTVL.

The J gene is TRBJ2-7, the V gene TRBV28; the D call may be TRBD1 or TRBD2 (5 bases each). CDR1 is MDHEN and CDR2 is SYDVKM in the germline V gene. Trimming removed 6 bases at V and 3 bases at J, with 21 bases between. The CDR3 is 16 amino acids. The CDR3 DNA follows: TGTGCCAGCAGCGAGGATGGCTCGGGACGGATCTACGAGCAGTACTTC. This encodes CASSEDGSGRIYEQYF.

The chain joins TRBV5-4 to TRBJ1-4, with a possible D match to TRBD1 (5 bases). The germline V gene has CDR1 SGHNT and CDR2 YYREEE (reference sequence). V was pared by 4 bases and J by 1 base, with 11 bases between. This CDR3 region has 15 residues. The CDR3, as DNA: TGTGCCAGCAGCAGACGACAGCAAACTAATGAAAAACTGTTTTTT. This gives the protein CASSRRQQTNEKLFF.

The chain couples TRBV7-2 to TRBJ1-2; 9 bases align to TRBD1. The V gene's germline CDR1 is SGHTA and CDR2 FQGNSA. The CDR3 length is 15 residues. V was pared by 4 bases and J by 6 bases, with 9 bases of the junction left unmatched. This chain's CDR3 is CASSSSTGGLDGYTF. CDR3 nucleotides: TGTGCCAGCAGCTCATCAACAGGGGGCCTTGATGGCTACACCTTC.

This rearrangement joins TRBV5-4 to TRBJ1-1, with 8 bases matching TRBD1. Trimming removed 6 bases from V and 1 base from J; junction bases left unmatched: 8. The CDR3 has 15 amino acids. Germline-derived CDR1 and CDR2 are SGHNT and YYREEE (reference sequence). The DNA of the CDR3 is TGTGCCAGCAATACAGGGGGTTTGCGGAACACTGAAGCTTTCTTT. This sequence encodes CASNTGGLRNTEAFF.

The rearrangement links TRBV7-2 to TRBJ2-7; D possibly corresponds to TRBD1 (5 bases). V lost 4 bases and J 0 bases, leaving 10 bases between the germline ends. Germline V gene lookup returns CDR1 SGHTA and CDR2 FQGNSA. This CDR3 region has 14 residues. CDR3 protein: CASSSRQSSYEQYF. In DNA form, the CDR3 reads TGTGCCAGCAGCTCTAGACAGAGCTCCTACGAGCAGTACTTC. The complete variable domain, with remaining parts taken from reference TRBV7-2 and TRBJ2-7, reads GAGVSQSPSNKVTEKGKDVELRCDPISGHTALYWYRQSLGQGLEFLIYFQGNSAPDKSGLPSDRFSAERTGGSVSTLTIQRTQQEDSAVYLCASSSRQSSYEQYFGPGTRLTVT.

The chain joins TRBV7-3 to TRBJ2-7; 9 positions match TRBD2. The V gene end was trimmed by 2 bases and the J gene end by 5 bases; junction bases not matched to a gene: 7. From germline, CDR1 is SGHTA and CDR2 FQGTGA. The CDR3 loop spans 15 amino acids. CDR3 in amino acids: CASSLFASGIHEQYF. The CDR3 DNA follows: TGTGCCAGCAGCTTATTCGCTAGCGGGATCCACGAGCAGTACTTC.

The chain links TRBV5-1 to TRBJ1-2; 8 bases fit TRBD1. The CDR3 sequence is 16 residues long. Germline trimming cut 4 bases from V and 1 base from J; bases unmatched to any gene: 9. Germline CDR1 reads SGHRS; CDR2 reads YFSETQ. This CDR3 is CASSPDRGAFNYGYTF. The DNA for the CDR3 is TGCGCCAGCAGCCCAGACAGGGGTGCCTTTAACTATGGCTACACCTTC.

The chain employs TRBV7-9 and TRBJ2-1; D is undetermined. This CDR3 spans 13 amino acids. Trimming left V 5 bases short and J 5 bases short, with 10 bases between. CDR1 and CDR2 (germline): SEHNR, FQNEAQ (reference sequence). Here the CDR3 DNA reads TGTGCCAGCAGCCCCGCCATAGACAATGAGCAGTTCTTC. This gives the protein CASSPAIDNEQFF.